Listed below are T cell receptor beta chains from one sample, sequenced in a study of radiotherapy plus CTLA-4 blockade in lung cancer. Libraries were prepared by immunoSEQ multiplex PCR; TCRdb keeps only in-frame clonotypes and omits some of them. This sample yields roughly 32,000 clones, of which roughly three quarters are seen a single time; around 4% belongs to the top ten. Sample: peripheral blood, taken from a patient treated with radiotherapy plus ipilimumab. All receptors derive from a human donor with non-small cell lung cancer who had stable disease on radiotherapy plus ipilimumab. The CDR3 runs from the conserved cysteine through the conserved F or W. The D gene is left open where the match is weak. Size is omitted from some rows. Given values are once, few, many or a class for expanded clones.

size,J,D,V,CDR3,DNA
.,TRBJ2-1,.,TRBV5-1,CASSRAAGSSISYNEQFF,TGCGCCAGCAGCAGGGCTGCGGGGTCAAGTATTTCCTACAATGAGCAGTTCTTC
.,TRBJ2-1,TRBD2,TRBV5-1,CASSAGLGPYNEQFF,TGCGCCAGCAGCGCGGGACTAGGCCCCTACAATGAGCAGTTCTTC
.,TRBJ2-7,TRBD2,TRBV10-3,CAITGLAGDEQYF,TGTGCCATCACGGGACTAGCGGGAGATGAGCAGTACTTC
.,TRBJ2-1,TRBD2,TRBV18,CASSPVASGYNEQFF,TGTGCCAGCTCACCAGTTGCTAGCGGCTACAATGAGCAGTTCTTC
.,TRBJ2-7,TRBD2,TRBV10-3,CATAGGGLAVSYEQYF,TGTGCCACCGCTGGGGGAGGGCTAGCGGTATCCTACGAGCAGTACTTC
few,TRBJ2-7,.,TRBV6-5,CASNDGRPYEQYF,TGTGCCAGCAACGACGGTCGCCCCTACGAGCAGTACTTC
.,TRBJ2-3,TRBD2,TRBV27,CASSSRGLAGEGRQGDTQYF,TGTGCCAGCAGTTCCCGCGGACTAGCGGGAGAAGGGAGGCAAGGGGATACGCAGTATTTT
.,TRBJ2-7,.,TRBV6-6,CASRSTTSSYEQYF,TGTGCCAGCAGGTCAACGACGAGCTCCTACGAGCAGTACTTC
.,TRBJ2-3,.,TRBV2,CASSEGWAEDTQYF,TGTGCCAGCAGTGAAGGTTGGGCAGAAGATACGCAGTATTTT
.,TRBJ2-3,.,TRBV15,CATAAEADSTDTQYF,TGTGCCACCGCAGCCGAGGCGGATAGCACAGATACGCAGTATTTT
.,TRBJ2-7,TRBD1,TRBV11-2,CASSWGGTGVSEQYF,TGTGCCAGCAGCTGGGGTGGGACAGGGGTTTCCGAGCAGTACTTC
.,TRBJ2-7,TRBD2,TRBV11-2,CASSLVLAGPYEQYF,TGTGCCAGCAGCTTAGTTTTAGCGGGGCCCTACGAGCAGTACTTC
.,TRBJ2-3,.,TRBV13,CASRPTTSTDTQYF,TGTGCCAGCAGACCAACGACTAGCACAGATACGCAGTATTTT
.,TRBJ2-1,.,TRBV28,CASSLASIQGGEQFF,TGTGCCAGCAGTTTAGCGTCGATCCAAGGTGGTGAGCAGTTCTTC
.,TRBJ2-3,TRBD1,TRBV29-1,CSVRTGNPDTQYF,TGCAGCGTGCGGACAGGTAACCCCGATACGCAGTATTTT
.,TRBJ1-1,TRBD1,TRBV7-9,CASSIRDSGNTEAFF,TGTGCCAGCAGCATACGGGACAGCGGAAACACTGAAGCTTTCTTT
.,TRBJ1-5,.,TRBV11-3,CASSPKDGTSIHF,TGTGCCAGCAGCCCAAAAGACGGCACATCGATACATTTT
.,TRBJ2-7,.,TRBV6-6,CASSWRPPRDEQYF,TGTGCCAGCAGCTGGAGACCTCCCCGCGACGAGCAGTACTTC
.,TRBJ2-5,TRBD2,TRBV7-2,CASSPSAGGETQYF,TGTGCCAGCAGCCCCTCGGCGGGAGGGGAGACCCAGTACTTC
few,TRBJ2-1,TRBD2,TRBV11-3,CASRKLGGWTSGSANEQFF,TGTGCCAGCAGGAAGTTAGGGGGATGGACTAGCGGGAGCGCCAATGAGCAGTTCTTC
few,TRBJ1-1,.,TRBV5-1,CASSVSQGTEAFF,TGCGCCAGCAGCGTGTCACAGGGCACTGAAGCTTTCTTT
.,TRBJ1-5,.,TRBV19,CASSIRRNQPQHF,TGTGCCAGTAGTATTAGGAGAAATCAGCCCCAGCATTTT
.,TRBJ1-1,.,TRBV5-1,CASTEALGSEAFF,TGCGCCAGCACCGAGGCCCTAGGGTCTGAAGCTTTCTTT
.,TRBJ2-1,TRBD1,TRBV6-4,CASSPGTAHNEQFF,TGTGCCAGCAGTCCGGGGACAGCTCACAATGAGCAGTTCTTC
few,TRBJ2-3,TRBD2,TRBV7-3,CASSSSGRATDTQYF,TGTGCCAGCAGCTCTAGCGGGAGGGCCACAGATACGCAGTATTTT
.,TRBJ2-3,.,TRBV5-1,CASSPLNPGPRDTQYF,TGCGCCAGCAGCCCTCTGAACCCCGGGCCCAGGGATACGCAGTATTTT
.,TRBJ2-3,TRBD2,TRBV7-2,CASSPGGVAGSTDTQYF,TGTGCCAGCAGCCCGGGGGGCGTAGCGGGGAGCACAGATACGCAGTATTTT
.,TRBJ2-3,.,TRBV7-9,CASSFAGRPDTQYF,TGTGCCAGCAGCTTTGCGGGAAGGCCAGATACGCAGTATTTT
.,TRBJ1-2,.,TRBV28,CASSPRSAGYTF,TGTGCCAGCAGTCCCCGTAGTGCTGGCTACACCTTC
.,TRBJ1-2,.,TRBV27,CASSMTAYYGYTF,TGTGCCAGCAGTATGACCGCGTACTATGGCTACACCTTC
.,TRBJ2-3,.,TRBV4-3,CASSQDFGGVVDTQYF,TGCGCCAGCAGCCAAGATTTTGGGGGAGTGGTAGATACGCAGTATTTT
once,TRBJ1-1,.,TRBV4-2,CASSPTGRNTEAFF,TGTGCCAGCAGCCCCACTGGGCGGAACACTGAAGCTTTCTTT
.,TRBJ2-7,TRBD2,TRBV19,CASSIGGTSGIYEQYF,TGTGCCAGTAGTATAGGAGGGACTAGCGGGATCTACGAGCAGTACTTC
.,TRBJ1-1,TRBD1,TRBV7-9,CASSLIGQGAEAFF,TGTGCCAGCAGCTTGATTGGACAGGGGGCTGAAGCTTTCTTT
.,TRBJ2-2,.,TRBV11-3,CASSPAEDGELFF,TGTGCCAGCAGCCCGGCCGAAGACGGGGAGCTGTTTTTT
medium-sized,TRBJ2-1,TRBD1,TRBV19,CASKSPGGREQFF,TGTGCCAGTAAATCACCAGGGGGCCGTGAGCAGTTCTTC
once,TRBJ2-2,TRBD2,TRBV29-1,CSVRVGLAGTGELFF,TGCAGCGTGAGAGTCGGACTAGCGGGGACCGGGGAGCTGTTTTTT
.,TRBJ2-1,TRBD2,TRBV4-1,CASKRGGLAGDNEQFF,TGCGCCAGCAAGCGGGGGGGACTAGCGGGAGACAATGAGCAGTTCTTC
few,TRBJ1-1,.,TRBV5-1,CASRQAINTEAFF,TGCGCCAGCAGACAGGCCATTAACACTGAAGCTTTCTTT
.,TRBJ1-1,.,TRBV2,CASSTKMNTEAFF,TGTGCCAGCAGTACGAAAATGAACACTGAAGCTTTCTTT
.,TRBJ1-5,.,TRBV27,CASSLSVVRPQHF,TGTGCCAGCAGTTTATCGGTGGTTCGGCCCCAGCATTTT
.,TRBJ2-7,TRBD2,TRBV5-5,CASSSIPSGLAGYEQYF,TGTGCCAGCAGCTCGATCCCGTCGGGACTAGCGGGCTACGAGCAGTACTTC
.,TRBJ2-7,.,TRBV28,CASSSQALSSYEQYF,TGTGCCAGCAGTTCACAGGCGCTGAGCTCCTACGAGCAGTACTTC
.,TRBJ2-1,TRBD1,TRBV5-5,CASSVDRVYNEQFF,TGTGCCAGCAGCGTGGACAGGGTTTACAATGAGCAGTTCTTC
.,TRBJ2-7,.,TRBV21-1,CASSPNPGQGCHEQYF,TGTGCCAGCAGCCCAAACCCGGGACAGGGGTGCCACGAGCAGTACTTC
.,TRBJ2-1,.,TRBV11-3,CATAPGPHHNEQFF,TGTGCCACCGCCCCGGGCCCTCACCACAATGAGCAGTTCTTC
medium-sized,TRBJ2-1,TRBD2,TRBV28,CASRSGTSGAYNEQFF,TGTGCCAGCAGGTCCGGCACTAGCGGAGCCTACAATGAGCAGTTCTTC
.,TRBJ2-1,.,TRBV6-6,CASRDNEQFF,TGTGCCAGCAGGGACAATGAGCAGTTCTTC
.,TRBJ2-7,.,TRBV6-5,CASSYSSRGSEQYF,TGTGCCAGCAGTTACTCGTCTCGGGGGAGCGAGCAGTACTTC
.,TRBJ2-3,.,TRBV6-4,CASSDSLDTQYF,TGTGCCAGCAGTGACAGCTTAGATACGCAGTATTTT
.,TRBJ1-5,.,TRBV11-2,CASSFFGGQPQHF,TGTGCCAGCAGCTTTTTCGGGGGACAGCCCCAGCATTTT
.,TRBJ1-4,TRBD1,TRBV7-8,CASSVDRGQSNEKLFF,TGTGCCAGCAGCGTCGACAGGGGGCAGTCTAATGAAAAACTGTTTTTT
.,TRBJ1-5,TRBD1,TRBV19,CASSRSGGSDQPQHF,TGTGCCAGTAGCCGATCAGGGGGCTCTGATCAGCCCCAGCATTTT
.,TRBJ1-4,.,TRBV5-8,CASSRVGTGRTNEKLFF,TGTGCCAGCAGCCGAGTCGGAACAGGGAGAACTAATGAAAAACTGTTTTTT
.,TRBJ1-3,.,TRBV7-9,CASSYRTGNTIYF,TGTGCCAGCAGCTACCGGACTGGAAACACCATATATTTT